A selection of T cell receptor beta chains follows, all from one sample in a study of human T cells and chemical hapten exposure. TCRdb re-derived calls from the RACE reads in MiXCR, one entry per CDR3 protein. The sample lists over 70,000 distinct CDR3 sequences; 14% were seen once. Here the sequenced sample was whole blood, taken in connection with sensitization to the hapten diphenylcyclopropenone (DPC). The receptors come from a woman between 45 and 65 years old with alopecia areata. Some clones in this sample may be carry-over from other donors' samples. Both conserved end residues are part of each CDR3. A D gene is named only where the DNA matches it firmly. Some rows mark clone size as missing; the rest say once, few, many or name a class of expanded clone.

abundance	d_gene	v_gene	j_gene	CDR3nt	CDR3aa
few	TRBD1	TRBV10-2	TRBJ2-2	TGCGCCAGCAGCCGGGGACAGGGTTCCGTCGGGGAGCTGTTTTTT	CASSRGQGSVGELFF
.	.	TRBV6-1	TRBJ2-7	TGTGCCTGTTCGTCCGGGTCGAGCTCCTACGAGCAGTACTTC	CACSSGSSSYEQYF
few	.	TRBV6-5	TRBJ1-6	TGTGCCAGCAGTTGGGGATCCGGAAGCTCCTATAATTCACCCCTCCACTTT	CASSWGSGSSYNSPLHF
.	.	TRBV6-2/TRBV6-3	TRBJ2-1	TGTGCCAGCAGTTATGGCGGGGATCCCTACAATGAGCAGTTCTTC	CASSYGGDPYNEQFF
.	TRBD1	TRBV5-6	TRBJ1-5	TGTGCCAGCAGCCAGGGACAGGGGTCCCATCAGCCCCAGCATTTT	CASSQGQGSHQPQHF
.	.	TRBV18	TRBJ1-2	TGTGCCAGCTCGCTTGAGGAGACCTGGGGCTACACCTTC	CASSLEETWGYTF
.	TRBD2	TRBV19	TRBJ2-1	TGTGCCAGTACCCCTGGGGCTAGCGGGAGCCCGTTCTTC	CASTPGASGSPFF
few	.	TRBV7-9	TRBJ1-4	TGTGCCAGCAGCTTACGATGGGCCTCTGATGGTGAACTGTTTTTT	CASSLRWASDGELFF
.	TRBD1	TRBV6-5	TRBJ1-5	TGTGCCAGCAGTCCCCGGGGACAGTTAGATGATCAGCCCCAGCATTTT	CASSPRGQLDDQPQHF
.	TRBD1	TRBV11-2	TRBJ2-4	TGTGCCAGCAGCACCAGGTCCCTGACAGGGTCCGAAAACATTCAGTACTTC	CASSTRSLTGSENIQYF
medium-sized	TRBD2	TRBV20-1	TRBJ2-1	TGCAGTGCTAGAGTGGCGGGAGGGCCCAATGAGCAGTTCTTC	CSARVAGGPNEQFF